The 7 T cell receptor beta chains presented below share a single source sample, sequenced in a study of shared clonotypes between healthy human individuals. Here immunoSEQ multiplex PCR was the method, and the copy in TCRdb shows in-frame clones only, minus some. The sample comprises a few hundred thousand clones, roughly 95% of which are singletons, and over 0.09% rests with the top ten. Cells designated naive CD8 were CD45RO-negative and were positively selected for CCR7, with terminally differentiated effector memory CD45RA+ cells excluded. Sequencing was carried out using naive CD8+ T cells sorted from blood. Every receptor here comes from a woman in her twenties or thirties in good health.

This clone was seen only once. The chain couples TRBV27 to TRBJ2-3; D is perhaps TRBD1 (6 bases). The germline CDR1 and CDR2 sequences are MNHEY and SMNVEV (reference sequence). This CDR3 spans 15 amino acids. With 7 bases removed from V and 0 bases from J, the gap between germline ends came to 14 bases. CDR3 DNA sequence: TGTGCCAGCACCCGAGGGACATCAAGCACAGATACGCAGTATTTT. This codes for CASTRGTSSTDTQYF.

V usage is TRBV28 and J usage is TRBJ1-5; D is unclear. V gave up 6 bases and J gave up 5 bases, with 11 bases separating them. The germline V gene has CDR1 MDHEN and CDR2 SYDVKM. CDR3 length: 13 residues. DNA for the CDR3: TGTGCCAGCAGGGACCCTTCTCATCAGCCCCAGCATTTT. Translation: CASRDPSHQPQHF.

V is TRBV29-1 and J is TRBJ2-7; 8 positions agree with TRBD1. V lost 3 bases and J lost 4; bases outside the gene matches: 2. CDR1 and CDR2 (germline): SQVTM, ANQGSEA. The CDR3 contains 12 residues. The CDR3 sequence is CSVEDRDYEQYF. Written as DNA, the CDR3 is TGCAGCGTTGAGGACAGGGATTACGAGCAGTACTTC.

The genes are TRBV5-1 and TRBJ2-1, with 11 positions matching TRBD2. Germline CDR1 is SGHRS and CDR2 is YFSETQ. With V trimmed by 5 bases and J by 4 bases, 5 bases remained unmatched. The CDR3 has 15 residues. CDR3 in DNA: TGCGCCAGCAGATCCGGGACTAGCGGATACAATGAGCAGTTCTTC. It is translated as CASRSGTSGYNEQFF.

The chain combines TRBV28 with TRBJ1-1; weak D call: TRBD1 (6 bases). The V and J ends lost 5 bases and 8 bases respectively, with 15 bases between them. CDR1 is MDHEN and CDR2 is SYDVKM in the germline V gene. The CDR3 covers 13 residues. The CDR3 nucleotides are TGTGCCAGCAGTCCCCGGACAGAACTAGAAGCTTTCTTT. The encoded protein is CASSPRTELEAFF.

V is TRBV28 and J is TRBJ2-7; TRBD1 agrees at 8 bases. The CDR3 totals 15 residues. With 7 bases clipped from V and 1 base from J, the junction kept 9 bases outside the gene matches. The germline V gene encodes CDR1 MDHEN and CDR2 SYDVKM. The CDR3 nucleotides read TGTGCCAGCATGGGTCCAGGGGGCAGTTCCTACGAGCAGTACTTC. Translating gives CASMGPGGSSYEQYF.

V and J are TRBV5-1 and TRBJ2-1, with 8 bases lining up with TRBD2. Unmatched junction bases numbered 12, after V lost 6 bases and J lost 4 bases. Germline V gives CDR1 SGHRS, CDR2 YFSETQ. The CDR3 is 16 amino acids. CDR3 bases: TGCGCCAGCATGGTTTCTGAGACTAGCGCTTACAATGAGCAGTTCTTC. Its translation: CASMVSETSAYNEQFF. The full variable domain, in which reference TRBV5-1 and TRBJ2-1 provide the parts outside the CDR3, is KAGVTQTPRYLIKTRGQQVTLSCSPISGHRSVSWYQQTPGQGLQFLFEYFSETQRNKGNFPGRFSGRQFSNSRSEMNVSTLELGDSALYLCASMVSETSAYNEQFFGPGTRLTVL.